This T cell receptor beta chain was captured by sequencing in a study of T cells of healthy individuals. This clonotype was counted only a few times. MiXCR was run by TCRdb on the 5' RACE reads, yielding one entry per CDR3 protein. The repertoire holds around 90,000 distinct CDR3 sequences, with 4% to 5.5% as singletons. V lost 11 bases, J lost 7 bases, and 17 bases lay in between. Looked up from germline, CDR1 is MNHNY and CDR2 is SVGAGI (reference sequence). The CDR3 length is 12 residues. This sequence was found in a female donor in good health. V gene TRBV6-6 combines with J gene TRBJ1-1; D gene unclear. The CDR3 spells CAAREQNLEAFF. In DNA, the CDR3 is TGTGCCGCGCGGGAACAGAACCTTGAAGCTTTCTTT.